The sequence of this T cell receptor beta chain was determined in a study of cytomegalovirus exposure and HLA in healthy donors. Vbeta (60) and Jbeta (13) primers were used in the PCR. Using immunoSEQ multiplex PCR, the repertoire was profiled, and TCRdb retains in-frame clones only, with some absent. This table has 160,000 or so clones, more than 65% appearing once. The sequencing sample was made of PBMCs. The TCR was taken from a man in his fifties in good health and CMV-seropositive.

The CDR3 spells CALGTSGVGEQYF. Written as DNA, the CDR3 is TGTGCCCTCGGGACTAGCGGCGTCGGCGAGCAGTACTTC. The chain combines TRBV30 with TRBJ2-7, with 11 bases fitting TRBD2. J gave up 6 bases and V 8 bases, and 9 bases lay outside the gene matches. Germline V CDR1 and CDR2: GTSNPN, SVGIG (reference sequence). This CDR3 is built from 13 residues.